This TCR beta chain was captured by sequencing in a study of CD8 T cells in Susac syndrome. Study information: Intravenous immunoglobulin alone or corticosteroids were being given to patients with Susac syndrome at blood draw, unless they were therapy-naive.

V was trimmed by 6 bases and J by 5 bases, leaving 10 bases between them. CDR3 length equals 12 residues. Germline assignment: CDR1 LGHDT and CDR2 YNNKEL (reference sequence). The sequenced target, TCR beta, came from blood CD8+ and CD4+ T cells. TEMRA cells were FACS-enriched, and CD8+ and CD4+ T cells were isolated negatively. Reverse transcription used roughly 0.45 to 1 ug RNA and random hexamers. TCRdb passed the immunoSEQ multiplex PCR reads through MiXCR, listing each CDR3 protein once. The table includes about 190,000 distinct CDR3 sequences, about 91% detected once. This receptor was identified in a human donor with Susac syndrome. The sample was CD4+ T cells from PBMCs. The rearrangement joins TRBV3-1 to TRBJ2-5; no reliable D call. This chain's CDR3 is CASSPGFETQYF. The DNA of the CDR3 is TGTGCCAGCAGTCCCGGGTTCGAGACCCAGTACTTC.